The rows below give T cell receptor beta chains drawn from one sample of a study of T cells expressing NK-cell markers. TCRdb reprocessed the 5' RACE reads and reports one entry per CDR3 protein, with no DNA. Reported are around 380,000 distinct CDR3 sequences; the ten largest clones contain around a tenth. Sequencing used blood T cells: a sorted CD56 or NKG2C T cell subset, CD4+ or CD8+ T cells, or bulk PBMC T cells (not recorded which). The receptors originated from a woman between 45 and 65 years old in good health. CDR3s include the opening cysteine and the closing phenylalanine or tryptophan.

v_gene	j_gene	CDR3aa
TRBV28	TRBJ2-1	CASSLRAVDEQFF
TRBV12-3/TRBV12-4	TRBJ2-1	CASRTQGEQFF
TRBV20-1	TRBJ2-7	CSASLLREQYF
TRBV20-1	TRBJ2-5	CSALRGQFQETQYF
TRBV6-1	TRBJ2-5	CASSEQGKETQYF
TRBV5-4	TRBJ2-3	CASSLVAGRDTQYF
TRBV19	TRBJ1-1	CASRGPGLMNTEAFF
TRBV20-1	TRBJ2-4	CSARSGAGAKNIQYF
TRBV6-5	TRBJ2-7	CASRISVAYEQYF
TRBV4-1	TRBJ2-7	CASSQDLAGRYEQYF
TRBV2	TRBJ2-3	CASSSTSGSSDTQYF
TRBV10-3	TRBJ2-5	CASQGTSEGETQYF
TRBV7-9	TRBJ2-3	CASSFGPGTDTQYF
TRBV5-1	TRBJ2-1	CASSLGLRTSRNEQFF
TRBV29-1	TRBJ1-2	CSVEFGFHYGYTF
TRBV2	TRBJ2-1	CASSERQLQHNEQFF
TRBV5-1	TRBJ2-2	CASSSGQNTGELFF
TRBV7-9	TRBJ2-3	CASSIPKSTDTQYF
TRBV6-5	TRBJ2-6	CASGMGGTGANVLTF
TRBV13	TRBJ2-2	CASSPSVGGGELFF
TRBV20-1	TRBJ2-3	CSASFLSSTDTQYF
TRBV4-1	TRBJ1-4	CASSSPGQTNEKLFF
TRBV12-3/TRBV12-4	TRBJ2-1	CASSLSASGSRQFF
TRBV19	TRBJ2-1	CASSDGRPEQFF
TRBV15	TRBJ2-3	CATSPGTSMTDTQYF
TRBV4-1	TRBJ1-1	CASSPLGAGVTEAFF
TRBV5-1	TRBJ2-3	CASSFRGTADTQYF
TRBV5-5	TRBJ2-1	CASSLVGTDNEQFF
TRBV15	TRBJ2-1	CATSRPSTGYNEQFF
TRBV29-1	TRBJ2-1	CSVEDFASGRLVPITNEQFF
TRBV20-1	TRBJ2-1	CSRTSGHSSYNEQFF
TRBV12-3/TRBV12-4	TRBJ2-1	CASSFRGSGLGQFF
TRBV29-1	TRBJ2-2	CGMSVPTGELFF
TRBV5-1	TRBJ1-1	CASSRTRLLNTEAFF
TRBV2	TRBJ2-3	CASNRDGSTDTQYF
TRBV12-3/TRBV12-4	TRBJ2-1	CATKTNRPGNEQFF
TRBV7-8	TRBJ2-2	CASSLALSGSDRVNTGELFF
TRBV7-9	TRBJ2-2	CASSLMDGAEAGELFF
TRBV3-1	TRBJ2-1	CASSQDGSRRSEEQFF
TRBV6-2/TRBV6-3	TRBJ2-3	CASSYMGGIGDTQYF
TRBV30	TRBJ2-1	CAWSPGTAINEQFF
TRBV15	TRBJ2-3	CATSRLRTSGSLDTQYF
TRBV6-5	TRBJ2-5	CASREYGETQYF
TRBV7-8	TRBJ2-5	CASSLRARVGGETQYF
TRBV20-1	TRBJ2-5	CSARPPGGLKTQYF
TRBV20-1	TRBJ2-7	CSANQAGTVRSYEQYF